The 16 T cell receptor beta chains presented below share a single source sample, sequenced in a study of T cell changes during pregnancy in multiple sclerosis. The repertoire was sequenced with immunoSEQ multiplex PCR; TCRdb's copy has only in-frame clones and lacks some. The sample consists of some 45,000 clones, 85% to 95% of them appearing once. The sequencing here drew on CD8+ T cells from peripheral blood mononuclear cells, taken in the first trimester of pregnancy. All receptors derive from a female donor with multiple sclerosis, enrolled in a pregnancy study.

V is TRBV11-2 and J is TRBJ2-7; a weak D match, TRBD1 (6 bases). The CDR3 consists of 15 residues. The V gene lost 3 bases and the J gene lost 0 bases, with 12 bases spanning the gap. CDR1 and CDR2 from the germline V gene are SGHAT and FQNNGV. CDR3 DNA: TGTGCCAGCAGCTTGGGACAACACCTCTCCTACGAGCAGTACTTC. Amino acid sequence: CASSLGQHLSYEQYF.

The V and J genes are TRBV27 and TRBJ1-1; 7 bases match TRBD1. The length of the CDR3 is 16 residues. The germline V gene encodes CDR1 MNHEY and CDR2 SMNVEV (reference sequence). Trimming took 7 bases from V and 4 from J; bases not matched to a gene: 15. In DNA form, the CDR3 reads TGTGCCAGCAACCCGGCCGCTACAGGGGTGCCCACTGAAGCTTTCTTT. Translation gives CASNPAATGVPTEAFF.

The chain carries TRBV6-5 and TRBJ2-7; D is uncertain. In germline, CDR1 is MNHEY, CDR2 SVGAGI. There are 13 residues in the CDR3. The V gene lost 8 bases and the J gene lost 2 bases, with 13 bases spanning the gap. CDR3 protein: CASAVADPYEQYF. The DNA of the CDR3 is TGTGCCAGCGCCGTAGCTGACCCCTACGAGCAGTACTTC.

V and J are TRBV19 and TRBJ1-5; TRBD1 might be the D (6 bases). V lost 6 bases and J lost 0, with 9 bases in between. Per the germline V gene, CDR1 is LNHDA and CDR2 is SQIVND (reference sequence). The CDR3 spans 14 residues. DNA of the CDR3: TGTGCCAGTAGCCCGGACAGTAGCAATCAGCCCCAGCATTTT. Its translation: CASSPDSSNQPQHF.

V is TRBV19 and J is TRBJ2-7, with D perhaps TRBD2 (6 bases). Germline V CDR1 and CDR2: LNHDA, SQIVND (reference sequence). This CDR3 is 15 amino acids long. V lost 5 bases to trimming and J lost 2 bases, with 16 bases between them. The CDR3, as DNA: TGTGCCAGTAGTGTTTTCACCGGGACTCCCTACGAGCAGTACTTC. As protein: CASSVFTGTPYEQYF.

The CDR3 loop reads CASSPQGSTNEKLFF. CDR3 bases: TGTGCCAGCTCACCGCAGGGCTCAACTAATGAAAAACTGTTTTTT. The chain employs TRBV18 and TRBJ1-4; tentatively, D is TRBD1 (5 bases). Germline V CDR1 and CDR2: KGHSH, LQKENI. The CDR3 has 15 residues. V was pared by 3 bases and J by 0 bases, with 8 bases between.

This chain uses TRBV19 with TRBJ2-7, with 7 bases aligning to TRBD1. Germline V CDR1 and CDR2: LNHDA, SQIVND (reference sequence). This CDR3 contains 14 residues. V dropped 7 bases and J dropped 6; count of bases not matched to a gene: 12. Here the CDR3 DNA reads TGTGCCAGTAATCCCGGGACAGTAGTGGTCGAGCAGTACTTC. Translating gives CASNPGTVVVEQYF.

DNA of the CDR3: TGTGCCAGCACTCTAGCGGGAGTTGGTAATGAGCAGTTCTTC. Translation: CASTLAGVGNEQFF. The V gene is TRBV27, the J gene TRBJ2-1; 10 bases are a match to TRBD2. Trimming removed 7 bases from V and 7 bases from J; junction bases left unmatched: 7. The CDR3 is 14 residues long. Looked up from germline, CDR1 is MNHEY and CDR2 is SMNVEV (reference sequence).

The CDR3 DNA reads as TGTGCCAGTAAGCCCACGGGTAGCGGAGTTCGGAGCACAGATACGCAGTATTTT. Translated, it gives CASKPTGSGVRSTDTQYF. This chain connects TRBV21-1 to TRBJ2-3; the table's D call of TRBD2 was not tested on the DNA. TRBV21-1 is classified as a pseudogene. The CDR3 contains 18 residues.

The rearrangement uses TRBV19 and TRBJ2-2, with 12 bases identical to TRBD2. V dropped 4 bases and J dropped 6; count of bases not matched to a gene: 12. The CDR3 sequence is 18 residues long. Germline loops: CDR1 LNHDA, CDR2 SQIVND (reference sequence). CDR3 nucleotide sequence: TGTGCCAGTAGTAATATTGCCCTAGCGGGAGGGCCCGCCGGGGAGCTGTTTTTT. It is translated as CASSNIALAGGPAGELFF.

This clone is a singleton in its sample. The V and J genes are TRBV27 and TRBJ1-1, with 7 positions matching TRBD1. V gave up 8 bases and J gave up 4 bases; unmatched junction bases: 10. The CDR3 has 14 residues. Germline loops: CDR1 MNHEY, CDR2 SMNVEV (reference sequence). CDR3 sequence: CASGYAGGITEAFF. The DNA of the CDR3 is TGTGCCAGCGGCTATGCAGGGGGTATCACTGAAGCTTTCTTT.

In nucleotides, the CDR3 is TGTGCCAGCAGCCGACTAGCGGGGGCCTACGAGCAGTACTTC. Its translation: CASSRLAGAYEQYF. The chain is built from TRBV7-2 and TRBJ2-7; TRBD2 matches 12 bases. The V gene end was trimmed by 5 bases and the J gene end by 2 bases; junction bases not matched to a gene: 1. Germline loops: CDR1 SGHTA, CDR2 FQGNSA. The CDR3 totals 14 residues.

This chain links TRBV6-1 with TRBJ1-1; D unresolved. Germline CDR1 is MNHNS and CDR2 is SASEGT. The CDR3 runs to 12 residues. Trimming pared 5 bases from V and 1 base from J, leaving 5 bases between. The CDR3 DNA is TGTGCCAGCAGTACTGAGAACACTGAAGCTTTCTTT. It yields the protein CASSTENTEAFF.

V gene TRBV19 combines with J gene TRBJ1-2, with 7 bases aligning to TRBD1. This CDR3 spans 15 amino acids. Germline CDR1 LNHDA, CDR2 SQIVND (reference sequence). Losses at the gene ends were 6 bases for V and 4 bases for J; bases not matched to a gene: 11. Here the CDR3 reads CASRSFGDSSYGYTF. CDR3 nucleotides: TGTGCCAGTAGGAGCTTTGGGGACAGCTCCTATGGCTACACCTTC.

The chain carries TRBV27 and TRBJ1-2; 7 positions match TRBD1. Germline V CDR1 and CDR2: MNHEY, SMNVEV (reference sequence). V was pared by 1 base and J by 2 bases, with 7 bases of the junction left unmatched. This CDR3 comprises 16 residues. The DNA for the CDR3 is TGTGCCAGCAGTTTATACGGAACAGGGGAAAACTATGGCTACACCTTC. Its protein is CASSLYGTGENYGYTF.

The chain employs TRBV11-2 and TRBJ2-7, with TRBD2 matching over 10 bases. The CDR3 contains 17 residues. Germline V gene sequence: CDR1 SGHAT, CDR2 FQNNGV. With V trimmed by 2 bases and J by 0 bases, 7 bases remained unmatched. CDR3 protein: CASSLLAGVTNSYEQYF. DNA for the CDR3: TGTGCCAGCAGCTTACTAGCGGGAGTTACCAACTCCTACGAGCAGTACTTC.